Following are 19 T cell receptor beta chains from one sample sequenced in a study of beta chain features in type 1 diabetes. Study findings and constraints: People with Type 1 diabetes carried modestly yet significantly shorter TCRB CDR3s in all four CD4+ subsets.

Antigen specificity for these receptors is unknown. The isolated RNA, all of it, was reverse transcribed, so expressed TCRB transcripts were what got sequenced. Some clones are missing from TCRdb's copy, which holds only in-frame ones; the method was immunoSEQ multiplex PCR. The table lists 240,000 or so clones, roughly 13% of them singletons. Material: naive CD4+ T cells from blood. These receptors were taken from a man younger than 40 with type 1 diabetes.

The CDR3: CASRQPGTSGRATDTQYF. The CDR3 coding sequence is TGCGCCAGCAGACAACCGGGGACTAGCGGGAGGGCCACAGATACGCAGTATTTT. The V and J genes are TRBV4-1 and TRBJ2-3, with 16 bases matching TRBD2. Germline trimming cut 6 bases from V and 2 bases from J; bases unmatched to any gene: 8. The CDR3 totals 18 residues. Germline loops: CDR1 MGHRA, CDR2 YSYEKL.

This clone appeared a few times. The J gene is TRBJ2-7, the V gene TRBV6-5; 7 nucleotides line up with TRBD1. Germline trimming cut 4 bases from V and 1 base from J; bases unmatched to any gene: 7. Germline V gives CDR1 MNHEY, CDR2 SVGAGI. The CDR3 is 15 amino acids. CDR3 sequence reads: CASSSYPGQSYEQYF. The CDR3, as DNA: TGTGCCAGCAGTTCTTACCCGGGACAGTCCTACGAGCAGTACTTC.

This clone was found a few times. V is TRBV18 and J is TRBJ1-2; the match to TRBD1 covers 12 bases. The CDR3 runs to 16 residues. V dropped 6 bases and J dropped 0; count of bases not matched to a gene: 5. Germline V CDR1 and CDR2: KGHSH, LQKENI. CDR3 nucleotide sequence: TGTGCCAGCTCCCCCGGGACAGGGGGCGCTAACTATGGCTACACCTTC. This sequence encodes CASSPGTGGANYGYTF.

V usage is TRBV29-1 and J usage is TRBJ2-1, with TRBD1 identical over 9 bases. V was clipped by 3 bases and J by 12 bases; unmatched bases: 12. CDR1 and CDR2 (germline): SQVTM, ANQGSEA. The CDR3 has 14 residues. CDR3 sequence reads: CSVEDGTGFYGQFF. CDR3 coding DNA: TGCAGCGTTGAGGACGGGACAGGGTTTTATGGGCAGTTCTTC.

The gene calls are TRBV5-1 and TRBJ2-7; D is perhaps TRBD2 (5 bases). The CDR3 consists of 14 residues. Looked up from germline, CDR1 is SGHRS and CDR2 is YFSETQ. V gave up 4 bases and J gave up 4 bases, with 15 bases separating them. The DNA for the CDR3 is TGCGCCAGCAGCCCCGAGGGCGGCGGTTACGAGCAGTACTTC. It encodes CASSPEGGGYEQYF.

This clone has a handful of counts. The chain joins TRBV4-1 to TRBJ2-7; TRBD2 matches 7 bases. Unmatched junction bases numbered 12, after V lost 3 bases and J lost 1 base. Germline CDR1 MGHRA, CDR2 YSYEKL. The CDR3 is made up of 17 amino acids. CDR3 nucleotide sequence: TGCGCCAGCAGCCAGTCCCCCCTCGGGGGGAGTTCCTACGAGCAGTACTTC. Residues: CASSQSPLGGSSYEQYF.

For this clone: The junction does not match germline at one end; this may be a read error. The V and J genes are TRBV7-7 and TRBJ1-1; D not certain. Germline-derived CDR1 and CDR2 are SSHAT and FNYEAQ (reference sequence). CDR3 size: 13 residues. The CDR3: CASSRQMNTEAFF. CDR3 nucleotides: TGTGCTAGCAGCCGTCAGATGAACACTGAAGCTTTCTTT.

The rearrangement joins TRBV5-6 to TRBJ2-7, with 12 bases lining up with TRBD1. The CDR3 runs 15 residues. With 4 bases clipped from V and 6 bases from J, the junction kept 8 bases outside the gene matches. CDR1 is SGHDT and CDR2 is YYEEEE in the germline V gene. The CDR3 nucleotides are TGTGCCAGCAGCCCCCGGGACAGGGGGCTAGCCGAGCAGTACTTC. It codes for CASSPRDRGLAEQYF.

The chain uses TRBV4-2 and TRBJ2-1; the D gene is possibly TRBD1 (6 bases). V lost 0 bases and J 5 bases, leaving 8 bases between the germline ends. Germline CDR1 LGHNA, CDR2 YNFKEQ. This CDR3 spans 14 amino acids. The CDR3 region is CASSQEQGNNEQFF. The CDR3 DNA is TGTGCCAGCAGCCAAGAACAGGGTAACAATGAGCAGTTCTTC.

The rearrangement uses TRBV7-9 and TRBJ1-2; 8 bases are shared with TRBD1. The CDR3 runs to 15 residues. J gave up 5 bases and V 5 bases, and 10 bases lay outside the gene matches. The germline gives CDR1 SEHNR, CDR2 FQNEAQ (reference sequence). The CDR3 DNA follows: TGTGCCAGCAGCCACTCGGACAGGGTCGGGTATGGCTACACCTTC. Protein sequence: CASSHSDRVGYGYTF.

The J gene is TRBJ2-7, the V gene TRBV6-1, with D tentatively TRBD2 (5 bases). Between the trimmed V and J ends, which lost 1 base and 0 bases, there was a span of 7 bases. There are 14 residues in the CDR3. Germline V gene data show CDR1 as MNHNS and CDR2 as SASEGT. Here the CDR3 DNA reads TGTGCCAGCAGTGAAGGGACTCTCTCCTACGAGCAGTACTTC. Protein sequence: CASSEGTLSYEQYF.

The CDR3 loop is CASRYRGNTEAFF. Here the CDR3 DNA reads TGTGCCAGCAGGTACAGGGGGAACACTGAAGCTTTCTTT. This chain links TRBV4-2 with TRBJ1-1; 7 bases fit TRBD1. Per germline, CDR1 LGHNA and CDR2 YNFKEQ. This CDR3 has 13 amino acids. Germline trimming cut 6 bases from V and 1 base from J; bases unmatched to any gene: 2.

This clone turned up a few times. This chain connects TRBV29-1 to TRBJ1-1, with TRBD1 as a possible D gene (5 bases). Germline CDR1 SQVTM, CDR2 ANQGSEA. This CDR3 spans 13 amino acids. V lost 4 bases, J lost 1 base, and 10 bases lay in between. CDR3 nucleotide sequence: TGCAGCGTTGCGACAGCGCAGAACACTGAAGCTTTCTTT. It encodes CSVATAQNTEAFF.

This clone was detected only a few times. V is TRBV9 and J is TRBJ2-1, with a tentative D call TRBD2 (5 bases). Trimming stripped 0 bases from V and 0 bases from J, with 10 bases between. CDR1 SGDLS and CDR2 YYNGEE come from the germline V gene. The CDR3 covers 16 residues. This chain's CDR3 is CASSVAGSGSYNEQFF. The CDR3 DNA is TGTGCCAGCAGCGTAGCTGGAAGCGGCTCCTACAATGAGCAGTTCTTC.

This clone has more than one count but fewer than ten. V usage is TRBV5-4 and J usage is TRBJ2-1; 10 bases map to TRBD2. Germline V gene lookup returns CDR1 SGHNT and CDR2 YYREEE (reference sequence). The CDR3 loop spans 14 amino acids. V trimming: 0 bases; J trimming: 12 bases; junction bases outside the gene matches: 6. CDR3 region: CASSLGLAGVGQFF. CDR3 coding DNA: TGTGCCAGCAGCTTGGGGCTAGCGGGAGTCGGGCAGTTCTTC.

This clone was recorded a few times. This same CDR3 is encoded by further DNA sequences in the sample. The chain combines TRBV30 with TRBJ1-5; 9 nucleotides line up with TRBD1. Trimming cost V 2 bases and J 5 bases; bases outside gene matches: 1. The CDR3 is made up of 13 amino acids. The germline V gene has CDR1 GTSNPN and CDR2 SVGIG (reference sequence). The CDR3, as DNA: TGTGCCTGGAGTACAGGGGGCGATCAGCCCCAGCATTTT. It is translated as CAWSTGGDQPQHF. The full variable domain, rest sourced from reference TRBV30 and TRBJ1-5, is SQTIHQWPATLVQPVGSPLSLECTVEGTSNPNLYWYRQAAGRGLQLLFYSVGIGQISSEVPQNLSASRPQDRQFILSSKKLLLSDSGFYLCAWSTGGDQPQHFGDGTRLSIL.

The sample holds a few counts of this clone. DNA for the CDR3: TGTGCCAGCAGCCCGCCGGGGGGGTCGGCCAACGTCCTGACTTTC. This gives the protein CASSPPGGSANVLTF. The chain joins TRBV7-2 to TRBJ2-6, with TRBD2 matching over 8 bases. Germline-derived CDR1 and CDR2 are SGHTA and FQGNSA. The V gene end was trimmed by 5 bases and the J gene end by 6 bases; junction bases not matched to a gene: 6. This CDR3 contains 15 residues. Drawing the rest from reference TRBV7-2 and TRBJ2-6, the complete variable domain is GAGVSQSPSNKVTEKGKDVELRCDPISGHTALYWYRQSLGQGLEFLIYFQGNSAPDKSGLPSDRFSAERTGGSVSTLTIQRTQQEDSAVYLCASSPPGGSANVLTFGAGSRLTVL.

CDR3 nucleotides: TGTGCCAGCTCCTCCTCCGAGCCAGGGCACTACGAGCAGTACTTC. It codes for CASSSSEPGHYEQYF. The rearrangement links TRBV27 to TRBJ2-7; D is possibly TRBD1 (5 bases). Germline V CDR1 and CDR2: MNHEY, SMNVEV (reference sequence). The ends were cut back, 8 bases at V and 3 bases at J, with 20 bases in the middle. The CDR3 sequence is 15 residues long.

V is TRBV5-1 and J is TRBJ2-3, with TRBD2 identical over 12 bases. The length of the CDR3 is 17 residues. With 5 bases clipped from V and 3 bases from J, the junction kept 10 bases outside the gene matches. Germline CDR1 reads SGHRS; CDR2 reads YFSETQ. DNA of the CDR3: TGCGCCAGCAGTTACTCCCCCGGGACTAGCGGGACAGATACGCAGTATTTT. It yields the protein CASSYSPGTSGTDTQYF.